This TCR beta chain appears in the sequencing data of a study of human T cells and chemical hapten exposure. V was clipped by 6 bases and J by 2 bases, with 17 bases between them. The germline gives CDR1 SGHVS, CDR2 FQNEAQ. This CDR3 comprises 16 residues. This clonotype was detected many times. The time point is: patch test 2, 6 weeks after DPC sensitization. Treatment indicated: therapeutic diphenylcyclopropenone sensitization with weekly scalp DPC. The authors' total RNA extraction used unfractionated whole blood. Ahead of each patch test application, blood was drawn. TCRdb reprocessed the RACE reads with MiXCR, giving one entry per CDR3 protein. The data contain tens of thousands of distinct CDR3 sequences, more than 9% of them singletons.

This receptor was identified in a woman aged 25 to 45 with alopecia areata. Some clones in this sample may be carry-over from other donors' samples. This sequence joins TRBV7-8 and TRBJ2-4; no firm D call. This material consisted of whole blood, taken in connection with sensitization to the hapten diphenylcyclopropenone (DPC). CDR3 DNA: TGTGCCAGCAGTCTGACCGTCCTTGGGTCCAAAAACATTCAGTACTTC. Its protein product is CASSLTVLGSKNIQYF.